This T cell receptor (beta chain) was sequenced in a study of CD8 T cells in Susac syndrome. With regard to this clonotype: Antigen: not known.

CD8+ and CD4+ T cells taken from blood had their TCR beta sequenced. Negative isolation was applied to CD8+ and CD4+ T cells, and FACS enrichment was applied to TEMRA cells. General study points: The number of individuals included in the study's TCR sequencing and HLA analysis was acknowledged as relatively small.

Trimming removed 0 bases from V and 1 base from J, with 13 bases in between. This CDR3 contains 16 residues. CDR1 and CDR2 (germline): LGHDT, YNNKEL (reference sequence). RNA was extracted with the RNeasy kit, and a quantity of about 0.45 to 1 ug was reverse transcribed using random hexamers. Amplification of TCR beta CDR3 by immunoSEQ multiplex PCR spanned 54 Vbeta and 13 Jbeta. TCRdb re-derived calls from the immunoSEQ multiplex PCR reads in MiXCR, one entry per CDR3 protein. The table includes approximately 150,000 distinct CDR3 sequences, about 93% detected once. This clonotype originated in a human donor in good health. Sequenced material: CD4+ T cells from PBMCs. This chain uses TRBV3-1 with TRBJ2-7, with D perhaps TRBD2 (6 bases). In DNA form, the CDR3 reads TGTGCCAGCAGCCAAGATTGGGGACTCATGTCCTACGAGCAGTACTTC. This gives the protein CASSQDWGLMSYEQYF.